These 2 T cell receptor beta chains were sequenced from one sample in a study of glioma-infiltrating T cells (dated by TCRdb to the mid-2010s). TCRdb shows the sequencer as Illumina MiSeq. TCR alpha and beta CDR3 regions were amplified with the iRepertoire nested amplicon-rescue multiplex PCR (arm-PCR) platform from RNA. TCRdb redid the processing of the public reads, applying fastp at Q25 and MiXCR, and retained in-frame beta chains. CDR3 protein duplicates are merged, each entry listing the most common genes and DNA. For this sample there are around 150,000 distinct CDR3 sequences; about two fifths appear just once. Together, the top ten hold roughly 20% of the sample. Sample: glioma tissue, nonneoplastic brain tissue, or PBMCs (not recorded which). Receptors originate from a human donor with low-grade glioma or glioblastoma, undergoing nonglioma brain surgery, or in good health (not recorded which).

This clonotype was seen ten or more times. J is TRBJ1-6 and V is TRBV6-6; possible D gene TRBD1, 5 bases. Trimming took 2 bases from V and 9 from J, leaving 8 bases between them. Germline CDR1 reads MNHNY; CDR2 reads SVGAGI (reference sequence). This CDR3 has 13 amino acids. The chain's CDR3 is CASSYGGTSPLHF. CDR3 nucleotides: TGTGCCAGCAGTTACGGGGGGACTTCACCCCTCCACTTT.

This sequence joins TRBV20-1 and TRBJ1-3; 9 nucleotides match TRBD1. The CDR3 has 15 amino acids. Per the germline V gene, CDR1 is DFQATT and CDR2 is SNEGSKA (reference sequence). The V gene end was trimmed by 3 bases and the J gene end by 1 base; junction bases not matched to a gene: 4. This chain's CDR3 is CSASGQGMSGNTIYF. The CDR3, as DNA: TGCAGTGCTAGTGGACAGGGGATGTCTGGAAACACCATATATTTT.